Listed below are T cell receptor beta chains from one sample, sequenced in a study of beta chain features in type 1 diabetes. Only in-frame clones appear in the TCRdb table, and some are missing; sequencing was by immunoSEQ multiplex PCR. Among approximately 44,000 clones listed, about 66% were seen once. Specimen: Tregs from blood. The receptors come from a young woman with type 1 diabetes. The CDR3 runs from the conserved cysteine through the conserved F or W. A D gene is named only where the DNA matches it firmly. Where a row states a size, it is once, few, many or the class of an expanded clone; other rows omit it.

length	V	D	J	size	CDR3	DNA
14	TRBV11-2	.	TRBJ2-5	.	CASRPAGIQETQYF	TGTGCCAGCCGTCCGGCCGGGATACAAGAGACCCAGTACTTC
12	TRBV28	.	TRBJ1-2	.	CASSLFQDGYTF	TGTGCCAGCAGTTTATTTCAGGATGGCTACACCTTC
14	TRBV5-1	.	TRBJ2-7	few	CASSSYVGQYEQYF	TGCGCCAGCAGCTCCTATGTCGGACAGTACGAGCAGTACTTC
13	TRBV11-2	.	TRBJ2-1	.	CASSSLRYNEQFF	TGTGCCAGCAGCTCTCTCAGGTACAATGAGCAGTTCTTC
13	TRBV9	.	TRBJ2-1	.	CASTGVSYNEQFF	TGTGCCAGCACCGGGGTTTCCTACAATGAGCAGTTCTTC
13	TRBV7-2	.	TRBJ1-3	.	CASSYSSGNTIYF	TGTGCCAGCAGCTACAGCTCTGGAAACACCATATATTTT
16	TRBV15	TRBD1	TRBJ1-2	.	CATSRVGTGATIDYTF	TGTGCCACCAGCAGAGTAGGGACAGGCGCCACTATCGACTACACCTTC
12	TRBV27	.	TRBJ1-4	.	CASSFAGEKLFF	TGTGCCAGCAGTTTTGCAGGTGAAAAACTGTTTTTT
16	TRBV18	TRBD2	TRBJ2-3	.	CASSPRASGRTDTQYF	TGTGCCAGCTCACCAAGGGCTAGCGGGCGCACAGATACGCAGTATTTT
13	TRBV5-6	.	TRBJ1-2	.	CASSGKQDRGYTF	TGTGCCAGCAGCGGTAAGCAAGACAGGGGCTACACCTTC
16	TRBV11-2	TRBD2	TRBJ2-4	few	CASSLGRTSGKNIQYF	TGTGCCAGCAGCTTAGGGCGGACTAGCGGCAAAAACATTCAGTACTTC
12	TRBV2	TRBD1	TRBJ2-7	.	CASSGQGYEQYF	TGTGCCAGCAGTGGACAGGGATACGAGCAGTACTTC
11	TRBV20-1	.	TRBJ2-7	.	CSATAGREQYF	TGCAGTGCTACGGCCGGCAGGGAGCAGTACTTC
14	TRBV5-4	TRBD2	TRBJ2-7	.	CASSLAGTRGEQYF	TGTGCCAGCAGCTTGGCCGGGACTAGGGGCGAGCAGTACTTC
18	TRBV5-1	TRBD2	TRBJ2-7	.	CASSFLYYGRASAYEQYF	TGCGCCAGCAGCTTCTTATATTACGGGAGGGCCTCAGCCTACGAGCAGTACTTC
15	TRBV7-9	.	TRBJ2-3	.	CASSLGSSLWDTQYF	TGTGCCAGCAGCTTAGGGTCTAGCCTCTGGGATACGCAGTATTTT
13	TRBV19	.	TRBJ2-7	.	CASSIQGSYEQYF	TGTGCCAGTAGTATACAGGGCTCCTACGAGCAGTACTTC
17	TRBV7-2	.	TRBJ2-2	.	CASLRGFRAVNTGELFF	TGTGCCAGCCTCCGAGGGTTTCGGGCCGTAAACACCGGGGAGCTGTTTTTT
14	TRBV30	.	TRBJ2-7	once	CAWSDGTSSYEQYF	TGTGCCTGGAGTGATGGGACAAGCTCCTACGAGCAGTACTTC
16	TRBV6-6	TRBD2	TRBJ2-7	once	CASIEGGLAGGYEQYF	TGTGCCAGCATCGAAGGGGGACTAGCGGGAGGATACGAGCAGTACTTC
14	TRBV6-5	.	TRBJ2-7	.	CASNKIAEPYEQYF	TGTGCCAGCAACAAAATAGCGGAGCCCTACGAGCAGTACTTC
15	TRBV18	TRBD2	TRBJ2-1	.	CASSQGTSSYNEQFF	TGTGCCAGCTCACAGGGGACTAGCTCCTACAATGAGCAGTTCTTC
13	TRBV7-2	.	TRBJ2-4	few	CASTRGRENIQYF	TGTGCCAGCACCCGAGGGCGTGAAAACATTCAGTACTTC
17	TRBV5-4	TRBD2	TRBJ2-7	.	CASSQGWGEGDWNEQYF	TGTGCCAGCAGCCAAGGCTGGGGGGAGGGCGATTGGAACGAGCAGTACTTC
14	TRBV7-9	TRBD1	TRBJ1-2	.	CASSSTGGYYGYTF	TGTGCCAGCAGTTCGACAGGGGGTTACTATGGCTACACCTTC
13	TRBV6-6	TRBD1	TRBJ2-3	.	CATRTGMEDTQYF	TGTGCCACCAGGACAGGAATGGAAGATACGCAGTATTTT
17	TRBV7-6	.	TRBJ1-5	.	CASSPGQAPYSNQPQHF	TGTGCCAGCAGCCCGGGACAAGCCCCCTATAGCAATCAGCCCCAGCATTTT
15	TRBV7-2	TRBD2	TRBJ2-3	.	CASSLGPGGADTQYF	TGTGCCAGCAGCTTAGGTCCGGGGGGGGCAGATACGCAGTATTTT
13	TRBV27	TRBD2	TRBJ2-7	once	CASGPSGNYEQYF	TGTGCCAGCGGACCTAGCGGGAACTACGAGCAGTACTTC
11	TRBV15	.	TRBJ2-3	.	CATSLSDTQYF	TGTGCCACCAGCCTCTCAGATACGCAGTATTTT
11	TRBV27	.	TRBJ1-2	.	CASNSNYGYTF	TGTGCCAGCAACTCAAACTATGGCTACACCTTC
10	TRBV20-1	.	TRBJ2-7	.	CSALLYEQYF	TGCAGTGCCCTCCTCTACGAGCAGTACTTC
11	TRBV5-6	.	TRBJ2-1	few	CASSMRIEQFF	TGTGCCAGCAGTATGCGAATTGAGCAGTTCTTC
16	TRBV5-6	TRBD1	TRBJ2-2	.	CASSSPGTGNTGELFF	TGTGCCAGCAGTTCGCCCGGGACAGGGAACACCGGGGAGCTGTTTTTT
13	TRBV18	.	TRBJ1-5	once	CASSPKGHWAQHF	TGTGCCAGCTCACCAAAGGGACACTGGGCCCAGCATTTT
15	TRBV10-3	TRBD2	TRBJ2-2	.	CAISSLAGPGGELFF	TGTGCCATCAGTTCCCTAGCGGGACCCGGCGGGGAGCTGTTTTTT
18	TRBV5-1	.	TRBJ2-1	.	CASSLVPPGISSYNEQFF	TGCGCCAGCAGCTTGGTACCGCCCGGGATTTCCTCCTACAATGAGCAGTTCTTC
13	TRBV30	.	TRBJ1-2	.	CAWSLRGIAGYTF	TGTGCCTGGAGTCTAAGGGGGATCGCGGGCTACACCTTC
15	TRBV6-5	TRBD2	TRBJ2-1	.	CASRGLAGSRNEQFF	TGTGCCAGCAGGGGACTAGCGGGAAGTAGGAATGAGCAGTTCTTC
18	TRBV4-3	TRBD2	TRBJ2-2	.	CASSHGTSGGPNTGELFF	TGCGCCAGCAGCCACGGGACTAGCGGGGGGCCGAACACCGGGGAGCTGTTTTTT
16	TRBV4-3	.	TRBJ2-3	.	CASSQEMQGWADTQYF	TGCGCCAGCAGCCAAGAAATGCAGGGATGGGCAGATACGCAGTATTTT
13	TRBV29-1	TRBD2	TRBJ2-3	.	CSSGRGRTDTQYF	TGCAGCTCTGGGAGGGGACGGACAGATACGCAGTATTTT
16	TRBV19	TRBD1	TRBJ2-2	.	CASSIFPQDRAGELFF	TGTGCCAGTAGTATTTTCCCGCAGGACAGGGCCGGGGAGCTGTTTTTT
12	TRBV7-2	TRBD1	TRBJ1-2	.	CASSGQGLTGTF	TGTGCCAGCAGTGGACAGGGGTTAACTGGCACCTTC
15	TRBV18	TRBD2	TRBJ2-3	.	CASSPTSGSRDTQYF	TGTGCCAGCTCACCAACTAGCGGATCAAGGGATACGCAGTATTTT
15	TRBV5-8	.	TRBJ1-5	few	CASSLGQVLNQPQHF	TGTGCCAGCAGCTTGGGACAGGTCCTGAATCAGCCCCAGCATTTT
15	TRBV27	.	TRBJ1-2	.	CASKPGGVGNYGYTF	TGTGCCAGCAAGCCTGGGGGGGTAGGGAACTATGGCTACACCTTC
16	TRBV11-3	.	TRBJ2-1	once	CASSLVPTWSYNEQFF	TGTGCCAGCAGCTTAGTCCCTACTTGGTCCTACAATGAGCAGTTCTTC
14	TRBV7-2	.	TRBJ1-2	once	CASSSQAGDGGYTF	TGTGCCAGCAGCTCTCAAGCAGGGGACGGTGGCTACACCTTC
17	TRBV7-8	TRBD2	TRBJ2-3	.	CASSLGSGGGASDTQYF	TGTGCCAGCAGCTTAGGTTCTGGCGGGGGGGCCTCAGATACGCAGTATTTT
14	TRBV7-2	TRBD1	TRBJ1-2	.	CASSLGWTGYGYTF	TGTGCCAGCAGCTTAGGTTGGACAGGTTATGGCTACACCTTC
14	TRBV29-1	TRBD1	TRBJ2-1	.	CSVRPGQGYNEQFF	TGCAGCGTTCGACCGGGACAGGGCTACAATGAGCAGTTCTTC
12	TRBV5-6	.	TRBJ2-7	.	CASSLQPYEQYF	TGTGCCAGCAGCTTACAGCCCTACGAGCAGTACTTC